Each of the 28 T cell receptor beta chains below was sequenced from the same sample in a study of blood T cell repertoires in COVID-19. Generated by immunoSEQ multiplex PCR, the TCRdb table keeps only in-frame clones and is missing some. The table lists a few hundred thousand clones, about 88% of them singletons. Sequencing used peripheral blood. Receptors originate from a man aged 18 to 29 with active or convalescent COVID-19.

The rearrangement links TRBV9 to TRBJ1-1; 7 bases align to TRBD1. This CDR3 spans 14 amino acids. Germline V gene lookup returns CDR1 SGDLS and CDR2 YYNGEE. Germline trimming cut 4 bases from V and 1 base from J; bases unmatched to any gene: 4. The CDR3 reads CASSNRDRNTEAFF. The CDR3 nucleotides read TGTGCCAGCAGCAACAGGGACAGGAACACTGAAGCTTTCTTT.

This chain joins TRBV29-1 and TRBJ2-7; 8 positions match TRBD2. V lost 4 bases, J lost 1 base, and 6 bases stayed unmatched. The CDR3 is 14 amino acids. CDR1 SQVTM and CDR2 ANQGSEA come from the germline V gene. The CDR3 nucleotides read TGCAGCGTTGGGATTAGCGGGATGTCCTACGAGCAGTACTTC. This codes for CSVGISGMSYEQYF.

The chain couples TRBV11-3 to TRBJ2-1, with TRBD2 matching over 10 bases. CDR3 size: 16 residues. Germline values: CDR1 SGHNT, CDR2 YENEEA. Germline trimming cut 0 bases from V and 7 bases from J; bases unmatched to any gene: 6. The CDR3: CASSLDLERGGNEQFF. DNA of the CDR3: TGTGCCAGCAGCTTAGATCTTGAGCGGGGGGGTAATGAGCAGTTCTTC.

This rearrangement joins TRBV28 to TRBJ1-2; 8 positions match TRBD1. V was pared by 5 bases and J by 2 bases, with 7 bases of the junction left unmatched. The CDR3 extends over 15 amino acids. From germline, CDR1 is MDHEN and CDR2 SYDVKM. The CDR3 coding sequence is TGTGCCAGCAGTGAGTCAGGGGGCGCAAACTATGGCTACACCTTC. This sequence encodes CASSESGGANYGYTF.

The chain employs TRBV2 and TRBJ1-1, with D perhaps matching TRBD1 (6 bases). This CDR3 contains 15 residues. Germline CDR1 SNHLY, CDR2 FYNNEI. The V gene lost 4 bases and the J gene lost 3 bases, with 15 bases spanning the gap. The CDR3 loop is CASSAGGLGDTEAFF. The CDR3 DNA is TGTGCCAGCAGTGCGGGGGGGCTGGGGGACACTGAAGCTTTCTTT.

The CDR3 is CASRPQGVGELFF. The CDR3, as DNA: TGTGCCAGCAGGCCACAGGGCGTCGGGGAGCTGTTTTTT. The chain joins TRBV6-5 to TRBJ2-2, with D perhaps matching TRBD1 (6 bases). V was clipped by 6 bases and J by 7 bases, with 12 bases between them. The germline V gene encodes CDR1 MNHEY and CDR2 SVGAGI. The CDR3 totals 13 residues.

The rearrangement uses TRBV6-5 and TRBJ2-5, with 8 bases matching TRBD2. CDR1 is MNHEY and CDR2 is SVGAGI in the germline V gene. Unmatched junction bases numbered 4, after V lost 2 bases and J lost 5 bases. There are 14 residues in the CDR3. The CDR3 protein is CASSYPPGGETQYF. As DNA, the CDR3 is TGTGCCAGCAGTTACCCTCCGGGAGGGGAGACCCAGTACTTC.

For the CDR3, the DNA is TGTGCCAGCAGCTTGTATCAGGCCCCCTTTAGCAATCAGCCCCAGCATTTT. Translating it yields CASSLYQAPFSNQPQHF. The chain is built from TRBV5-5 and TRBJ1-5; D not resolved. The CDR3 is 17 residues long. Germline V lookup: CDR1 SGHKS, CDR2 YYEKEE (reference sequence). Trimming pared 1 base from V and 0 bases from J, leaving 14 bases between.

The V and J genes are TRBV5-1 and TRBJ1-1; a weak D match, TRBD1 (5 bases). Looked up from germline, CDR1 is SGHRS and CDR2 is YFSETQ. CDR3 size: 13 residues. Trimming took off 3 bases at V and 1 base at J, with 7 bases between the two ends. The CDR3 DNA reads TGCGCCAGCAGCTCGACAGCGAACACTGAAGCTTTCTTT. This sequence encodes CASSSTANTEAFF.

The rearrangement uses TRBV6-2 or TRBV6-3 and TRBJ1-5; D remains ambiguous. The CDR3 loop spans 14 amino acids. The germline V gene encodes CDR1 MNHEY and CDR2 SVGEGT. The V end lost 3 bases, the J end lost 5 bases, and 11 bases lay between the germline ends. The CDR3 spells CASSYSGYHQPQHF. The CDR3 DNA reads TGTGCCAGCAGTTATTCAGGTTACCATCAGCCCCAGCATTTT.

V gene TRBV28 combines with J gene TRBJ2-5, with 8 nucleotides matching TRBD1. The germline CDR1 and CDR2 sequences are MDHEN and SYDVKM. The J segment lost 4 bases and the V segment lost 7 bases, leaving 5 bases of the junction unmatched. The CDR3 runs 13 residues. The CDR3, as DNA: TGTGCCAGCACCAGACAGGGGTCAGAGACCCAGTACTTC. Translating gives CASTRQGSETQYF.

This clone came up once. V usage is TRBV10-3 and J usage is TRBJ1-3; D unresolved. The CDR3 totals 14 residues. V lost 2 bases, J lost 0 bases, and 5 bases lay in between. Germline assignment: CDR1 ENHRY and CDR2 SYGVKD. In nucleotides, the CDR3 is TGTGCCATCAGTGAGGGGCCCTCTGGAAACACCATATATTTT. The encoded protein is CAISEGPSGNTIYF.

The CDR3 nucleotides are TGTGCCAGCAGCAATTCCTATACAGGCAATGAGCAGTTCTTC. Residues: CASSNSYTGNEQFF. V usage is TRBV7-8 and J usage is TRBJ2-1, with D tentatively TRBD1 (5 bases). CDR1 is SGHVS, CDR2 FQNEAQ, per germline. V lost 5 bases and J 6 bases, leaving 14 bases between the germline ends. The CDR3 consists of 14 residues.

The genes are TRBV5-1 and TRBJ2-3, with unresolved D. V lost 1 base, J lost 5 bases, and 17 bases lay in between. CDR1 and CDR2 (germline): SGHRS, YFSETQ. This CDR3 is built from 16 residues. The CDR3 region has the DNA TGCGCCAGCAGCTTGTTTCCGGAGTTGGTTGGAGATACGCAGTATTTT. Protein sequence: CASSLFPELVGDTQYF.

As DNA, the CDR3 is TGTGCCAGCTCCCCGACCCATGGAGGGGTATCGGACACTGAAGCTTTCTTT. Its protein product is CASSPTHGGVSDTEAFF. The chain links TRBV18 to TRBJ1-1, with a possible D match to TRBD1 (5 bases). Germline V gives CDR1 KGHSH, CDR2 LQKENI. V was trimmed by 6 bases and J by 3 bases, leaving 23 bases between them. The CDR3 has 17 residues.

This chain links TRBV7-2 with TRBJ1-2; tentative D call: TRBD1 (5 bases). The length of the CDR3 is 13 residues. Germline loops: CDR1 SGHTA, CDR2 FQGNSA. V gave up 4 bases and J gave up 8 bases, with 14 bases separating them. CDR3 DNA: TGTGCCAGCAGCTCCCGGGGGAGTGGGGGCTACACCTTC. This gives the protein CASSSRGSGGYTF. Combining the CDR3 with reference TRBV7-2 and TRBJ1-2 gives the whole variable domain GAGVSQSPSNKVTEKGKDVELRCDPISGHTALYWYRQSLGQGLEFLIYFQGNSAPDKSGLPSDRFSAERTGGSVSTLTIQRTQQEDSAVYLCASSSRGSGGYTFGSGTRLTVV.

This chain connects TRBV12-3 or TRBV12-4 to TRBJ1-2; D possibly corresponds to TRBD1 (6 bases). Trimming removed 5 bases at V and 4 bases at J, with 11 bases between. There are 13 residues in the CDR3. For the CDR3, the DNA is TGTGCCAGCAGTGTACAGGGATTCTATGGCTACACCTTC. Its translation: CASSVQGFYGYTF.

This chain links TRBV9 with TRBJ2-2; 9 bases align to TRBD2. CDR3 length: 16 amino acids. Germline values: CDR1 SGDLS, CDR2 YYNGEE. After removal of 5 bases from V and 5 bases from J, the junction contained 10 bases not matched to a gene. The CDR3 region has the DNA TGTGCCAGCAGGGCGCCGGGACTAGCTCAAACCGGGGAGCTGTTTTTT. Protein product: CASRAPGLAQTGELFF.

DNA for the CDR3: TGCAGTGCTGGCAGGAACACTGAAGCTTTCTTT. Its translation is CSAGRNTEAFF. The chain is built from TRBV20-1 and TRBJ1-1; D not resolved. CDR1 and CDR2 from the germline V gene are DFQATT and SNEGSKA (reference sequence). V was trimmed by 5 bases and J by 1 base, leaving 5 bases between them. The CDR3 contains 11 residues.

This clone has only one observation. V usage is TRBV6-1 and J usage is TRBJ1-5; TRBD1 aligns across 7 bases. Germline CDR1 is MNHNS and CDR2 is SASEGT. V dropped 2 bases and J dropped 6; count of bases not matched to a gene: 7. This CDR3 is 15 amino acids long. CDR3 in amino acids: CASSEPGRGFQPQHF. Here the CDR3 DNA reads TGTGCCAGCAGTGAACCCGGCAGGGGGTTTCAGCCCCAGCATTTT.

The chain carries TRBV2 and TRBJ1-1; no reliable D call. V lost 9 bases, J lost 0 bases, and 14 bases lay in between. The CDR3 extends over 14 amino acids. Germline V gene data show CDR1 as SNHLY and CDR2 as FYNNEI. The CDR3 loop is CASVIGRLNTEAFF. For the CDR3, the DNA is TGTGCCAGTGTGATTGGGAGATTGAACACTGAAGCTTTCTTT.

The count of this clone is one. V and J are TRBV5-6 and TRBJ2-1, with TRBD1 identical over 7 bases. The V gene end was trimmed by 2 bases and the J gene end by 7 bases; junction bases not matched to a gene: 3. The germline gives CDR1 SGHDT, CDR2 YYEEEE. The CDR3 is made up of 13 amino acids. The CDR3 region is CASSLQGLNEQFF. CDR3 nucleotide sequence: TGTGCCAGCAGCTTACAGGGGTTAAATGAGCAGTTCTTC.

The genes are TRBV6-1 and TRBJ2-7; 10 nucleotides agree with TRBD2. V shed 2 bases, J shed 4 bases, and the junction held 2 bases outside the gene matches. CDR1 is MNHNS and CDR2 is SASEGT in the germline V gene. This CDR3 has 14 residues. In DNA, the CDR3 is TGTGCCAGCAGTGAACTAGCGGGAGAGTACGAGCAGTACTTC. The encoded protein is CASSELAGEYEQYF.

The chain employs TRBV19 and TRBJ2-5, with D perhaps TRBD1 (5 bases). Germline V CDR1 and CDR2: LNHDA, SQIVND (reference sequence). Trimming cost V 8 bases and J 4 bases, with 11 bases left between them. CDR3 length equals 12 residues. The CDR3 coding sequence is TGTGCCAGTGAAGGCAGGGCAGAGACCCAGTACTTC. Protein product: CASEGRAETQYF. Full variable domain (remainder filled in from reference TRBV19 and TRBJ2-5): DGGITQSPKYLFRKEGQNVTLSCEQNLNHDAMYWYRQDPGQGLRLIYYSQIVNDFQKGDIAEGYSVSREKKESFPLTVTSAQKNPTAFYLCASEGRAETQYFGPGTRLLVL.

This chain uses TRBV5-6 with TRBJ1-1; 10 bases line up with TRBD1. V gave up 4 bases and J gave up 4 bases; unmatched junction bases: 4. Germline lookup yields CDR1 SGHDT and CDR2 YYEEEE. This CDR3 comprises 14 residues. The CDR3: CASSPTGGPTEAFF. In DNA form, the CDR3 reads TGTGCCAGCAGCCCGACAGGGGGCCCCACTGAAGCTTTCTTT.

With respect to this clone: Other DNA sequences of this sample code for an identical CDR3. CDR3 coding DNA: TGTGCCAGCAGCCAGGGGGGGGGATATGGCTACACCTTC. This codes for CASSQGGGYGYTF. The chain employs TRBV3-1 (or the pseudogene TRBV3-2) and TRBJ1-2; tentative D call: TRBD1 (5 bases). V lost 3 bases and J 5 bases, leaving 10 bases between the germline ends. The CDR3 has 13 amino acids. The germline CDR1 and CDR2 sequences are LGHDT and YNNKEL (reference sequence).

This CDR3 reads CATSPDRLWGYTF. The CDR3 DNA reads as TGTGCCACTTCGCCCGACAGGCTCTGGGGCTACACCTTC. This rearrangement joins TRBV6-5 to TRBJ1-2; a possible D gene is TRBD1 (6 bases). In germline, CDR1 is MNHEY, CDR2 SVGAGI. The CDR3 runs 13 residues. With 10 bases removed from V and 8 bases from J, the gap between germline ends came to 20 bases.

The chain carries TRBV27 and TRBJ1-4, with TRBD1 matching 11 bases. The CDR3 is 14 residues long. The germline gives CDR1 MNHEY, CDR2 SMNVEV (reference sequence). V was pared by 1 base and J by 13 bases, with 5 bases of the junction left unmatched. CDR3 protein: CASSLWGQGGRLFF. CDR3 coding DNA: TGTGCCAGCAGTTTATGGGGACAGGGGGGTAGACTGTTTTTT.